A single sample gave rise to the 10 T cell receptor beta chains below, sequenced in a study of T cell responses to AZD1222 COVID-19 vaccine. Sequenced by immunoSEQ multiplex PCR; TCRdb stores in-frame clones only, minus some. The table includes 100,000 to 150,000 clones, about 87% detected once. Sequencing was performed on peripheral blood, taken on day 0 of AZD1222 vaccination. These receptor sequences come from an adult in good health.

The chain uses TRBV6-4 and TRBJ1-1; no definite D call. The CDR3 covers 13 residues. Per the germline V gene, CDR1 is MRHNA and CDR2 is SNTAGT. V dropped 4 bases and J dropped 1 base, with 7 bases sitting between them. CDR3 protein: CASSAFSNTEAFF. The CDR3 region has the DNA TGTGCCAGCAGTGCCTTTTCGAACACTGAAGCTTTCTTT.

V is TRBV27 and J is TRBJ2-7, with TRBD1 matching over 8 bases. This CDR3 contains 17 residues. The germline V gene has CDR1 MNHEY and CDR2 SMNVEV (reference sequence). V was clipped by 5 bases and J by 7 bases; unmatched bases: 19. The CDR3 loop is CASSAYPPQGARREQYF. CDR3 coding DNA: TGTGCCAGCAGTGCTTACCCTCCGCAGGGGGCCAGACGGGAGCAGTACTTC.

The chain recombines TRBV7-2 with TRBJ1-2; 8 bases are a match to TRBD1. V trimming: 5 bases; J trimming: 4 bases; junction bases outside the gene matches: 6. Germline V gene data show CDR1 as SGHTA and CDR2 as FQGNSA. The CDR3 length is 14 residues. As DNA, the CDR3 is TGTGCCAGCAGCCGGGACAGGAACTCCTATGGCTACACCTTC. It translates to CASSRDRNSYGYTF.

J is TRBJ1-5 and V is TRBV28; D remains unclear. The V gene lost 7 bases and the J gene lost 3 bases, with 13 bases spanning the gap. The CDR3 is 14 amino acids. The germline gives CDR1 MDHEN, CDR2 SYDVKM. CDR3 in DNA: TGTGCCAGCATGGCGGTTATTCACAATCAGCCCCAGCATTTT. Translation: CASMAVIHNQPQHF.

This chain joins TRBV4-1 and TRBJ2-6; TRBD2 agrees at 9 bases. V shed 1 base, J shed 2 bases, and the junction held 9 bases outside the gene matches. This CDR3 has 19 amino acids. The germline gives CDR1 MGHRA, CDR2 YSYEKL. The CDR3 coding sequence is TGCGCCAGCAGCCAAGTTTATAGCGGGAGTGCTGCTGGGGCCAACGTCCTGACTTTC. Its protein product is CASSQVYSGSAAGANVLTF.

V gene TRBV14 combines with J gene TRBJ1-1; 11 nucleotides match TRBD1. V gave up 4 bases and J gave up 3 bases; unmatched junction bases: 10. The CDR3 sequence is 17 residues long. CDR1 and CDR2 (germline): SGHDN, FVKESK. The CDR3 DNA is TGTGCCAGCAGCCCGCCCAGGACAGGGGGCCGGGACACTGAAGCTTTCTTT. Translating it yields CASSPPRTGGRDTEAFF.

This clone was observed a single time. The rearrangement joins TRBV4-1 to TRBJ2-5, with 8 bases identical to TRBD2. Looked up from germline, CDR1 is MGHRA and CDR2 is YSYEKL. Trimming took 1 base from V and 5 from J; bases not matched to a gene: 6. This CDR3 has 15 amino acids. DNA for the CDR3: TGCGCCAGCAGCCAAGTTCTAGCGGGCGCTGAGACCCAGTACTTC. Amino acid sequence: CASSQVLAGAETQYF.

V gene TRBV7-2 combines with J gene TRBJ2-5, with 11 bases aligning to TRBD1. V was pared by 3 bases and J by 5 bases, with 5 bases of the junction left unmatched. The CDR3 extends over 15 amino acids. Looked up from germline, CDR1 is SGHTA and CDR2 is FQGNSA. The CDR3 loop reads CASSLDRGLRETQYF. CDR3 nucleotide sequence: TGTGCCAGCAGCTTGGACAGGGGGCTCAGGGAGACCCAGTACTTC.

The chain carries TRBV30 and TRBJ1-2; D unclear. Trimming removed 0 bases at V and 3 bases at J, with 14 bases between. The CDR3 contains 15 residues. Germline CDR1 GTSNPN, CDR2 SVGIG (reference sequence). The CDR3 region is CAWSVRAVGDYGYTF. Written as DNA, the CDR3 is TGTGCCTGGAGTGTACGAGCCGTCGGGGACTATGGCTACACCTTC.

The count of this clone is one. The rearrangement joins TRBV30 to TRBJ1-4; no clear D. The CDR3 covers 14 residues. V was cut by 2 bases and J by 8 bases, with 15 bases left in between. CDR1 and CDR2 (germline): GTSNPN, SVGIG (reference sequence). The CDR3 loop is CAWSSLRAGEKLFF. The CDR3 coding sequence is TGTGCCTGGAGTAGCCTGAGGGCGGGGGAAAAACTGTTTTTT. Based on the CDR3 plus reference TRBV30 and TRBJ1-4, the full variable domain is SQTIHQWPATLVQPVGSPLSLECTVEGTSNPNLYWYRQAAGRGLQLLFYSVGIGQISSEVPQNLSASRPQDRQFILSSKKLLLSDSGFYLCAWSSLRAGEKLFFGSGTQLSVL.